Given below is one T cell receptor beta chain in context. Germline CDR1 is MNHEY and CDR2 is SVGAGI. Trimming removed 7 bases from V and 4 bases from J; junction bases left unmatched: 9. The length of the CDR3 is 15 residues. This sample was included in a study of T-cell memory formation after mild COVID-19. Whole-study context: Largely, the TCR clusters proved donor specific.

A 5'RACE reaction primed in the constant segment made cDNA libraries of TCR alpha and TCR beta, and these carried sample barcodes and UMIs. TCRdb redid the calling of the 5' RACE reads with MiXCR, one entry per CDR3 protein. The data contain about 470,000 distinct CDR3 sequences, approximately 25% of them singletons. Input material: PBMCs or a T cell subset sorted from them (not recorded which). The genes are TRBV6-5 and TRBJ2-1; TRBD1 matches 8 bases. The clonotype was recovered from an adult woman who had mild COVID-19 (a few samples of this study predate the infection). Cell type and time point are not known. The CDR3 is CASKFGQGRYNEQFF. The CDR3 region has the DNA TGTGCCAGCAAATTTGGACAGGGAAGGTACAATGAGCAGTTCTTC.